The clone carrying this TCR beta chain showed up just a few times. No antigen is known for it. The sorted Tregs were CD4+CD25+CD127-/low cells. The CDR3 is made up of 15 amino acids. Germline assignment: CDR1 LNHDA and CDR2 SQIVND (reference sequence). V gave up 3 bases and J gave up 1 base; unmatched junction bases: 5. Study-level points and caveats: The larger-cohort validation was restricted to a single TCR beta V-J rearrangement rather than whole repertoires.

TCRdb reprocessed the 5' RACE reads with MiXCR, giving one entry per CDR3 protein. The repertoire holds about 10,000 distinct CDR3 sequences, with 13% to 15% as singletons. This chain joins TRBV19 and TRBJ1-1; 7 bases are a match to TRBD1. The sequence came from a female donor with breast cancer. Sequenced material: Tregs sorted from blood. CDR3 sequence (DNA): TGTGCCAGTAGTATTACCGGGACAGCGAACACTGAAGCTTTCTTT. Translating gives CASSITGTANTEAFF.